Listed below are T cell receptor beta chains from one sample, sequenced in a study of shared clonotypes between healthy human individuals. TCRdb keeps only in-frame clones here, not all; method: immunoSEQ multiplex PCR. Here the sample spans around 2.5 million clones, more than 85% being singletons. What was sequenced was naive CD4+ T cells from PBMCs. These TCRs come from a man aged 18 to 35 in good health. Some clones in this sample may be carry-over from other donors' samples. Each CDR3 is given with its conserved first and last residue. D genes are given only for firm matches. Size values are once, few and many counts, or a class for expanded clones, and some rows have none.

CDR3 length	V gene	D gene	J gene	clone size	CDR3 DNA	CDR3 protein
17	TRBV6-1	.	TRBJ2-1	.	TGTGCCAGCAGTGAAGGACGGTTAGCGGAGGCCTACAATGAGCAGTTCTTC	CASSEGRLAEAYNEQFF
17	TRBV28	.	TRBJ1-4	.	TGTGCCTCAACCGTCCCGGGGGGCAGTGGGCCTAATGAAAAACTGTTTTTT	CASTVPGGSGPNEKLFF
12	TRBV28	.	TRBJ2-2	.	TGTGCCAGCAGTTTTAGGACTCCACCGCTGTTTTTT	CASSFRTPPLFF
14	TRBV5-5	.	TRBJ1-3	once	TGTGCCAGCAGCTTTGCGACAGTCGGAAACACCATATATTTT	CASSFATVGNTIYF
13	TRBV9	.	TRBJ1-5	.	TGTGCCAGCAGCGCTGGGATCAATCAGCCCCAGCATTTT	CASSAGINQPQHF
15	TRBV5-4	.	TRBJ1-5	.	TGTGCCAGCAGCTTCTGGGGGGCAGGCAATCAGCCCCAGCATTTT	CASSFWGAGNQPQHF
14	TRBV29-1	TRBD1	TRBJ2-7	.	TGCAGCGCCCTGGGACAGGGGTGGTCCTACGAGCAGTACTTC	CSALGQGWSYEQYF
14	TRBV5-6	TRBD2	TRBJ2-5	.	TGTGCCAGCAGCCGGGTAGCGGGAGTGGAGACCCAGTACTTC	CASSRVAGVETQYF
16	TRBV7-3	.	TRBJ1-3	.	TGTGCCAGCAGCTTAACCCACAGGAGCTCTGGAAACACCATATATTTT	CASSLTHRSSGNTIYF
16	TRBV19	TRBD1	TRBJ1-5	.	TGTGCCAGTAGCGCGCTAGGACAGGGAGGCAATCAGCCCCAGCATTTT	CASSALGQGGNQPQHF
16	TRBV27	.	TRBJ2-2	.	TGTGCCAGCAGACCACAAGCATCCGCGAACACCGGGGAGCTGTTTTTT	CASRPQASANTGELFF
11	TRBV19	.	TRBJ1-5	.	TGTGCCAGTAGTAACAATCAGCCCCAGCATTTT	CASSNNQPQHF
14	TRBV5-1	TRBD1	TRBJ1-2	.	TGCGCCAGCAGCACAGGACAGGGTGACTATGGCTACACCTTC	CASSTGQGDYGYTF
15	TRBV2	.	TRBJ2-1	.	TGTGCCGCACTCAACTTGGAGATATCCTACAATGAGCAGTTCTTC	CAALNLEISYNEQFF
15	TRBV5-6	.	TRBJ1-2	.	TGTGCCAGCAGCCACCAAATAGACAGCATCTATGGCTACACCTTC	CASSHQIDSIYGYTF
14	TRBV5-1	.	TRBJ1-1	.	TGCGCCAGCAGCTTAAACCCAGCGAACACTGAAGCTTTCTTT	CASSLNPANTEAFF
15	TRBV28	.	TRBJ1-1	once	TGTGCCAGCAGGCCCTTACCGTCGGAGAGAACTGAAGCTTTCTTT	CASRPLPSERTEAFF
18	TRBV11-2	.	TRBJ1-5	.	TGTGCCAGCAACAAGCGGGGAACGGAATTCTATAGCAATCAGCCCCAGCATTTT	CASNKRGTEFYSNQPQHF
12	TRBV10-3	.	TRBJ2-1	.	TGTGCCATCAGTGAGGATGGAACCCGTGGATTCTTC	CAISEDGTRGFF
14	TRBV5-4	TRBD1	TRBJ1-1	.	TGTGCCAGCAGCCCCAGGGGGGGGAGCACTGAAGCTTTCTTT	CASSPRGGSTEAFF
15	TRBV16	.	TRBJ1-4	.	TGTGCCAGCAGCCGGACGGGGGGGATTTTCGAAAAACTGTTTTTT	CASSRTGGIFEKLFF
14	TRBV28	TRBD1	TRBJ2-7	.	TGTGCCAGCAGGACGACAGGGGGCGCCTACGAGCAGTACTTC	CASRTTGGAYEQYF
12	TRBV5-1	.	TRBJ1-2	.	TGCGCCAGCAGCCTTACAGCTTATGGCTACACCTTC	CASSLTAYGYTF
14	TRBV6-1	.	TRBJ2-2	.	TGTGCCAGCAGAGGACAGCTGAACACCGGGGAGCTGTTTTTT	CASRGQLNTGELFF
16	TRBV4-3	.	TRBJ2-3	.	TGCGCCAGCAGCCAAGTAACAGGGCCGGGAACAGATACGCAGTATTTT	CASSQVTGPGTDTQYF
12	TRBV7-3	TRBD2	TRBJ2-1	.	TGTGCCAGCAGTCTAGGGACTAGCGAGCAGTTCTTC	CASSLGTSEQFF
16	TRBV5-4	TRBD1	TRBJ1-1	.	TGTGCCAGCACTCGGGCAGGGGGCTACTCAGACACTGAAGCTTTCTTT	CASTRAGGYSDTEAFF
16	TRBV6-5	.	TRBJ1-5	.	TGTGCCAGCAGTTACACAGACTACTATAGCAATCAGCCCCAGCATTTT	CASSYTDYYSNQPQHF
14	TRBV11-2	.	TRBJ1-2	.	TGTGCCAGCAGCCCAGGGGTCCATCTCTATGGCTACACCTTC	CASSPGVHLYGYTF
14	TRBV14	.	TRBJ2-7	.	TGTGCCAGCAGTCGAATAGCGGAGGCAGGGGGGCAGTACTTC	CASSRIAEAGGQYF
16	TRBV7-2	TRBD2	TRBJ2-5	.	TGTGCCAGCAGCCGGGGGGATCTGAAGGTTGGAGAGACCCAGTACTTC	CASSRGDLKVGETQYF
13	TRBV19	.	TRBJ1-1	few	TGTGCCAGTAGTAGGGGAGGTGGCACTGAAGCTTTCTTT	CASSRGGGTEAFF
17	TRBV7-3	TRBD2	TRBJ2-3	.	TGTGCCAGCAGCTTAACGCGGACTAGCGGGGGCACAGATACGCAGTATTTT	CASSLTRTSGGTDTQYF
16	TRBV7-2	TRBD1	TRBJ1-1	once	TGTGCCAGCAGCACCACTCGACAGGGAATGAACACTGAAGCTTTCTTT	CASSTTRQGMNTEAFF
15	TRBV6-5	TRBD1	TRBJ1-2	.	TGTGCCAGCAGCCGGGGACAGGGGGCTGACAATGGCTACACCTTC	CASSRGQGADNGYTF
14	TRBV5-1	.	TRBJ1-2	.	TGCGCCAGCAGCTTGGTGGCAGCTAACTATGGCTACACCTTC	CASSLVAANYGYTF
16	TRBV27	.	TRBJ1-5	.	TGTGCCAGCAGTCCCGAGGGGATCTTGGGCAATCAGCCCCAGCATTTT	CASSPEGILGNQPQHF
15	TRBV9	.	TRBJ2-3	.	TGTGCCAGCAGTTCTATCGGACTTCTCACAGATACGCAGTATTTT	CASSSIGLLTDTQYF
16	TRBV9	TRBD2	TRBJ2-7	.	TGTGCCAGCAGCGACGGGACTAGCGGGAGGGTAGGCGAGCAGTACTTC	CASSDGTSGRVGEQYF
15	TRBV27	TRBD1	TRBJ2-5	.	TGTGCCAGCAGTTTATTAGGACAGGGGGGAGAGACCCAGTACTTC	CASSLLGQGGETQYF